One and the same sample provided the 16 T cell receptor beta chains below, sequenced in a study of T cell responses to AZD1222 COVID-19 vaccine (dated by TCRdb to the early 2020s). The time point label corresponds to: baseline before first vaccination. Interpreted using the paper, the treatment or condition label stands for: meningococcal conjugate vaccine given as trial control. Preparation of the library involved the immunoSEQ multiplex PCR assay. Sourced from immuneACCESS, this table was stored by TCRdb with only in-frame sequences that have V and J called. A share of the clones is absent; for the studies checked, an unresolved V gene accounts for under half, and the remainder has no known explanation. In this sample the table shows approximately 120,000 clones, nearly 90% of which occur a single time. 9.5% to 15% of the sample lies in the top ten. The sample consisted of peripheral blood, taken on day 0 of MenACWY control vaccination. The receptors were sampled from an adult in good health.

CDR3 protein: CASSKQIVGLTDTQYF. DNA for the CDR3: TGTGCCAGCAGCAAGCAGATAGTCGGCCTTACAGATACGCAGTATTTT. The chain joins TRBV5-5 to TRBJ2-3; D is uncertain. The germline V gene encodes CDR1 SGHKS and CDR2 YYEKEE (reference sequence). The CDR3 spans 16 residues. The V end was cut by 4 bases, the J end by 3 bases, with 18 bases between.

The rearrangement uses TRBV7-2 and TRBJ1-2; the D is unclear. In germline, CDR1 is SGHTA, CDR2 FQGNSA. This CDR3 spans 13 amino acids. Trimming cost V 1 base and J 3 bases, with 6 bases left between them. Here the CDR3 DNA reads TGTGCCAGCAGCTTAGGGGCAGACTATGGCTACACCTTC. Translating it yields CASSLGADYGYTF.

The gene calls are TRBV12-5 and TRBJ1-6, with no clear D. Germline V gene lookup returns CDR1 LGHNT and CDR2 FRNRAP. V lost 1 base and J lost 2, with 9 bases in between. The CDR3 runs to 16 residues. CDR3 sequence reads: CASGLAYSPYNSPLHF. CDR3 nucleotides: TGTGCTAGTGGTTTGGCATACAGTCCCTATAATTCACCCCTCCACTTT.

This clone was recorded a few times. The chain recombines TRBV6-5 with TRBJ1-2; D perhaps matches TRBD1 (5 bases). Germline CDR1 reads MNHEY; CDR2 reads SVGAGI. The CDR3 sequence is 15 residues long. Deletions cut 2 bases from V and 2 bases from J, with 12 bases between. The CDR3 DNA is TGTGCCAGCAGTTACCAGGGAGGGGCCAACTATGGCTACACCTTC. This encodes CASSYQGGANYGYTF.

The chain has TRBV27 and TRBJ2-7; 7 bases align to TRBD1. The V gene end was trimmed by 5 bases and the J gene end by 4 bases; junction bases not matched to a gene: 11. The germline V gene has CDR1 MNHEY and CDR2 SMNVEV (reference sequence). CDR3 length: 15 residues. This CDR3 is CASSNQQGSRYEQYF. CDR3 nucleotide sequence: TGTGCCAGCAGTAACCAACAGGGGTCCAGGTACGAGCAGTACTTC.

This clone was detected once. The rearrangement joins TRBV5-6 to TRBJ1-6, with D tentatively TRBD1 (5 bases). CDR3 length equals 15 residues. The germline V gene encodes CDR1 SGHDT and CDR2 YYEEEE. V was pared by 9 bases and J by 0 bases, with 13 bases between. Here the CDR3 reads CATPGRCSYNSPLHF. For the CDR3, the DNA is TGTGCCACCCCGGGACGGTGCTCCTATAATTCACCCCTCCACTTT.

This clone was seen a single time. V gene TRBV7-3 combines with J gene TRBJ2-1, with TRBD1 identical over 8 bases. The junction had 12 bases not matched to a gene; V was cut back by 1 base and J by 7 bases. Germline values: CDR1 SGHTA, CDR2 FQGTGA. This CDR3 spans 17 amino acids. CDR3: CASSLIPPDRVKNEQFF. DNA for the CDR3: TGTGCCAGCAGCTTAATTCCACCGGACAGGGTAAAGAATGAGCAGTTCTTC.

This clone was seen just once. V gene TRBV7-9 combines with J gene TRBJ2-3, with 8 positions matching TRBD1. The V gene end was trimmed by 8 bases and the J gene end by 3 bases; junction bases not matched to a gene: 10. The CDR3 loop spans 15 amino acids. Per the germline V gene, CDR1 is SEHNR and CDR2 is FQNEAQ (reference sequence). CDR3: CASSGTGTLTDTQYF. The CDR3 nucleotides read TGTGCCAGCTCAGGGACAGGCACTTTAACAGATACGCAGTATTTT.

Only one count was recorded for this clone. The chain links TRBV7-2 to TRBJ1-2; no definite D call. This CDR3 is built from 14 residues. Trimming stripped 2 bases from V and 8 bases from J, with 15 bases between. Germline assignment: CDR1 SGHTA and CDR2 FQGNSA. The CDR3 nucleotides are TGTGCCAGCAGCTTAAGTCCGCCGCTGGAAGGCTACACCTTC. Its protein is CASSLSPPLEGYTF.

The chain's CDR3 is CASSQGGLADPTGELFF. The CDR3, as DNA: TGTGCCAGCAGCCAAGGAGGCCTAGCGGACCCCACCGGGGAGCTGTTTTTT. The chain has TRBV4-2 and TRBJ2-2; 7 nucleotides line up with TRBD2. The trim removed 1 base at V and 4 bases at J, leaving 9 bases unmatched. The CDR3 totals 17 residues. Germline CDR1 reads LGHNA; CDR2 reads YNFKEQ.

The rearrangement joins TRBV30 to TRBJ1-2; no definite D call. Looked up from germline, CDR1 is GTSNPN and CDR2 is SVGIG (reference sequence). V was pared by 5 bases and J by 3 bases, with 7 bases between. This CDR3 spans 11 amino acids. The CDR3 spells CAWDRYYGYTF. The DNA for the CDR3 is TGTGCCTGGGACCGCTACTATGGCTACACCTTC.

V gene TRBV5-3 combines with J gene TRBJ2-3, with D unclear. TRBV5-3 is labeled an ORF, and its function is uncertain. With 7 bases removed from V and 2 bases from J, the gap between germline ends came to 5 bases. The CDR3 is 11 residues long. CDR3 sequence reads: CARWYTDTQYF. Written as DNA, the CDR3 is TGTGCCAGATGGTACACAGATACGCAGTATTTT.

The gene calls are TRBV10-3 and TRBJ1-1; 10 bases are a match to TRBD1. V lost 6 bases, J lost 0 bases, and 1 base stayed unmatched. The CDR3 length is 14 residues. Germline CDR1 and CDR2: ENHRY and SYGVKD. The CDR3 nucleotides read TGTGCCATCAGGGACAGGGGGTTGAACACTGAAGCTTTCTTT. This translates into CAIRDRGLNTEAFF.

CDR3 coding DNA: TGTGCCATCAGTGAAATGGGGGATGAGCAGTTCTTC. It codes for CAISEMGDEQFF. V usage is TRBV10-3 and J usage is TRBJ2-1; the D gene could be TRBD1 or TRBD2 (5 bases each). V lost 3 bases and J lost 8, with 8 bases in between. The CDR3 is 12 residues long. Germline-derived CDR1 and CDR2 are ENHRY and SYGVKD.

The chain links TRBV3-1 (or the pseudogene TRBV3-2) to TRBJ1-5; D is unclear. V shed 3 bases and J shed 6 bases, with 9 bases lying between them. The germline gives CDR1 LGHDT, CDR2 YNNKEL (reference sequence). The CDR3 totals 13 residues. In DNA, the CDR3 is TGTGCCAGCAGCCAGGAAAGGCTTCAGCCCCAGCATTTT. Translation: CASSQERLQPQHF.

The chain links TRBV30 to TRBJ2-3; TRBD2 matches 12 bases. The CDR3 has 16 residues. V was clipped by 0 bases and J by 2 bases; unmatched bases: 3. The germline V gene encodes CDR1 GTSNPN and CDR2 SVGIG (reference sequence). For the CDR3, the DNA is TGTGCCTGGAGTGTACGACTAGCGGGGGTCACAGATACGCAGTATTTT. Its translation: CAWSVRLAGVTDTQYF.